These 15 T cell receptor beta chains share one sample of origin, sequenced in a study of blood T cell repertoires in COVID-19. Repertoires were generated with immunoSEQ multiplex PCR, while TCRdb's copy carries only in-frame clones and drops some. Here the sample spans just over 300,000 clones, 70% to 90% being singletons. Sequenced: PBMCs or T cells enriched from blood (not recorded which). All receptors come from a young man who had recovered from COVID-19.

This chain links TRBV11-3 with TRBJ2-1; TRBD2 aligns across 8 bases. The CDR3 length is 20 residues. The trim removed 1 base at V and 0 bases at J, leaving 14 bases unmatched. Germline lookup yields CDR1 SGHNT and CDR2 YENEEA. The CDR3 bases are TGTGCCAGCAGCTTAGGGGGGGGGCTAGCGGGCGATAGCTCCTACAATGAGCAGTTCTTC. Residues: CASSLGGGLAGDSSYNEQFF.

CDR3 sequence: CASSPATGDHEQYF. CDR3 nucleotide sequence: TGTGCCAGCAGCCCTGCCACAGGGGACCACGAGCAGTACTTC. This sequence joins TRBV7-9 and TRBJ2-7, with 7 bases fitting TRBD1. The CDR3 extends over 14 amino acids. In germline, CDR1 is SEHNR, CDR2 FQNEAQ (reference sequence). J was trimmed by 5 bases and V by 5 bases; bases with no gene match: 9.

V and J are TRBV10-3 and TRBJ2-7, with 15 bases matching TRBD2. V lost 6 bases and J lost 0; bases outside the gene matches: 9. CDR1 ENHRY and CDR2 SYGVKD come from the germline V gene. The CDR3 loop spans 18 amino acids. The CDR3 DNA reads TGTGCCATCAGGGGCAGCGGACTAGCGGGAGGGCCCTCCTACGAGCAGTACTTC. It codes for CAIRGSGLAGGPSYEQYF.

Comments on this clone: Other DNA sequences in the sample encode the same CDR3. The chain joins TRBV24-1 to TRBJ2-1, with D tentatively TRBD2 (5 bases). V was clipped by 4 bases and J by 0 bases, with 12 bases between them. The CDR3 is made up of 16 amino acids. Germline loops: CDR1 KGHDR, CDR2 SFDVKD. CDR3 region: CATSDSSLSSYNEQFF. The CDR3 DNA reads TGTGCCACCAGTGACTCTAGCCTAAGCTCCTACAATGAGCAGTTCTTC.

The genes are TRBV7-9 and TRBJ1-2, with a tentative D call TRBD1 (5 bases). V lost 4 bases and J lost 4, with 7 bases in between. CDR3 size: 12 residues. The germline V gene encodes CDR1 SEHNR and CDR2 FQNEAQ (reference sequence). CDR3 sequence reads: CASSSGGYGYTF. CDR3 in DNA: TGTGCCAGCAGCTCGGGGGGCTATGGCTACACCTTC. Full variable domain (missing parts from reference TRBV7-9 and TRBJ1-2): DTGVSQNPRHKITKRGQNVTFRCDPISEHNRLYWYRQTLGQGPEFLTYFQNEAQLEKSRLLSDRFSAERPKGSFSTLEIQRTEQGDSAMYLCASSSGGYGYTFGSGTRLTVV.

V and J are TRBV5-6 and TRBJ2-1; tentative D call: TRBD2 (5 bases). V lost 0 bases and J 10 bases, leaving 17 bases between the germline ends. The germline V gene encodes CDR1 SGHDT and CDR2 YYEEEE. The CDR3 is made up of 15 amino acids. Written as DNA, the CDR3 is TGTGCCAGCAGCTTGGGGGCCATTAGCCCGGGGGAGCAGTTCTTC. This codes for CASSLGAISPGEQFF.

The V call is TRBV4-2, the J call TRBJ1-2; D is perhaps TRBD1 (6 bases). Germline lookup yields CDR1 LGHNA and CDR2 YNFKEQ. The CDR3 sequence is 15 residues long. Trimming removed 0 bases at V and 7 bases at J, with 15 bases between. The CDR3 reads CASSQDGGRGAGYTF. CDR3 nucleotides: TGTGCCAGCAGCCAAGATGGGGGCAGGGGTGCTGGCTACACCTTC.

The V and J genes are TRBV27 and TRBJ2-7; 10 nucleotides line up with TRBD2. The CDR3 sequence is 17 residues long. From germline, CDR1 is MNHEY and CDR2 SMNVEV (reference sequence). J lost 5 bases, V lost 1 base, and 11 bases had no gene match. The CDR3 DNA reads as TGTGCCAGCAGTTTATTCGGGCTAGCGGGAGTTAATAACGAGCAGTACTTC. Residues: CASSLFGLAGVNNEQYF.

The gene calls are TRBV5-1 and TRBJ2-3; D may be TRBD2 (5 bases). CDR1 and CDR2 (germline): SGHRS, YFSETQ. V was pared by 1 base and J by 1 base, with 16 bases between. This CDR3 region has 17 residues. The CDR3 DNA follows: TGCGCCAGCAGCTTGCTTAACCCGACACTAGGCACAGATACGCAGTATTTT. Amino acid sequence: CASSLLNPTLGTDTQYF.

The DNA of the CDR3 is TGTGCCAGCAGCTTGGACTTGGCGGGGAATGGCTACACCTTC. Translated: CASSLDLAGNGYTF. The rearrangement links TRBV5-4 to TRBJ1-2; D gene uncertain. V lost 0 bases, J lost 6 bases, and 12 bases lay in between. Germline V lookup: CDR1 SGHNT, CDR2 YYREEE (reference sequence). This CDR3 contains 14 residues.

The chain is built from TRBV3-1 (or the pseudogene TRBV3-2) and TRBJ2-2, with 8 bases fitting TRBD1. This CDR3 has 15 amino acids. Trimming cost V 5 bases and J 4 bases; bases outside gene matches: 6. Germline V lookup: CDR1 LGHDT, CDR2 YNNKEL (reference sequence). This CDR3 reads CASSEDRAGTGELFF. CDR3 coding DNA: TGTGCCAGCAGCGAGGACAGGGCGGGCACCGGGGAGCTGTTTTTT.

The chain combines TRBV7-8 with TRBJ2-6; D is uncertain. The V gene's germline CDR1 is SGHVS and CDR2 FQNEAQ. V lost 7 bases and J 2 bases, leaving 9 bases between the germline ends. The CDR3 runs to 14 residues. For the CDR3, the DNA is TGTGCCAGCACCGTTTCGGCTGGGGCCAACGTCCTGACTTTC. Translating gives CASTVSAGANVLTF.

The rearrangement uses TRBV6-1 and TRBJ2-7, with a possible D match to TRBD1 (5 bases). Trimming shortened V by 2 bases and J by 3 bases, and 11 bases separated the two germline ends. Germline-derived CDR1 and CDR2 are MNHNS and SASEGT. The CDR3 consists of 14 residues. The CDR3 loop reads CASSENGAGYEQYF. CDR3 DNA: TGTGCCAGCAGTGAAAATGGGGCAGGCTACGAGCAGTACTTC.

V gene TRBV29-1 combines with J gene TRBJ2-7; 10 bases fit TRBD2. Trimming at V came to 4 bases and at J to 4 bases, leaving 7 bases not matched to a gene. CDR1 is SQVTM and CDR2 is ANQGSEA in the germline V gene. CDR3 size: 14 residues. The CDR3 sequence is CSVVLGLAAYEQYF. The CDR3 nucleotides read TGCAGCGTTGTCTTAGGACTAGCGGCTTACGAGCAGTACTTC.

This rearrangement joins TRBV7-8 to TRBJ2-7; possible D gene TRBD2, 6 bases. Looked up from germline, CDR1 is SGHVS and CDR2 is FQNEAQ. V was shortened by 1 base and J by 3 bases, with 10 bases between the two germline ends. The CDR3 has 14 residues. DNA for the CDR3: TGTGCCAGCAGCTTAGTAGGGACTGACTACGAGCAGTACTTC. Translation gives CASSLVGTDYEQYF.